A selection of T cell receptor beta chains follows, all from one sample in a study of blood T cell repertoires in COVID-19. Repertoires were generated with immunoSEQ multiplex PCR, while TCRdb's copy carries only in-frame clones and drops some. The data show about 140,000 clones, roughly 87% seen once. The sequenced sample consisted of peripheral blood. The receptors originated from a man between 65 and 85 years old with acute or convalescent COVID-19. Both conserved end residues are trimmed from each CDR3. Each record gives: V gene, J gene, CDR3 protein.

>TRBV3-1/TRBV3-2|TRBJ1-1
ASSYRDRGGTEAF
>TRBV4-1|TRBJ2-5
ASSQGDRGRETQY
>TRBV9|TRBJ2-5
ASSVTGLETQY
>TRBV6-5|TRBJ2-7
ASSPSGTGGYEQY
>TRBV7-6|TRBJ2-5
ASSLNTGMETQY
>TRBV5-1|TRBJ2-6
ASKGGTGVSAGANVLT
>TRBV2|TRBJ1-1
ASSEGQGARNEAF
>TRBV29-1|TRBJ1-1
SVDLQPNTTEAF
>TRBV19|TRBJ1-5
ASRMGQNNQPQH
>TRBV14|TRBJ2-2
ASSHRERGTGELF
>TRBV6-5|TRBJ1-4
ASNGQVPGKLF
>TRBV5-1|TRBJ1-2
ASSPTGEVDGYT
>TRBV27|TRBJ2-3
ASSLSNTRGTDTQY
>TRBV6-1|TRBJ1-6
ASSDPTGAYNSPLH
>TRBV11-3|TRBJ2-7
ASSLEKGGGGYEQY
>TRBV5-4|TRBJ2-1
ASSLNPTGDNEQF